The subject of this entry is one T cell receptor beta chain. The antigen is unknown. Germline V gene data show CDR1 as MDHEN and CDR2 as SYDVKM. This CDR3 has 14 residues. Trimming stripped 5 bases from V and 0 bases from J, with 10 bases between. The data belong to a study of shared clonotypes between healthy human individuals. Study-level background: The study enrolled a couple of women and three men aged 18 to 49.

Naive CD8 isolation took CD45RO-negative cells positively selected for CCR7 and excluded terminally differentiated effector memory CD45RA+ cells. Investigators spread the genomic DNA of each subset evenly over several immunoSEQ plates. The assay was immunoSEQ multiplex PCR, and TCRdb's table has in-frame clones only and misses some. The repertoire holds over 750,000 clones, about 97% seen once, with less than 0.25% in the top ten. Broader study findings: Measured sharing among donors was expected to vary with sequencing depth. Sharing across four donors was highest in naive CD4 (around 5%) and lowest in memory CD8 (roughly 0.4%).

The TCR was taken from a man aged 25-45 years in good health. Sequenced sample: naive CD8+ T cells sorted from blood. This chain joins TRBV28 and TRBJ1-1; the D gene is possibly TRBD1 (5 bases). As DNA, the CDR3 is TGTGCCAGCAGTCACTGGACAATGAACACTGAAGCTTTCTTT. Its translation: CASSHWTMNTEAFF.